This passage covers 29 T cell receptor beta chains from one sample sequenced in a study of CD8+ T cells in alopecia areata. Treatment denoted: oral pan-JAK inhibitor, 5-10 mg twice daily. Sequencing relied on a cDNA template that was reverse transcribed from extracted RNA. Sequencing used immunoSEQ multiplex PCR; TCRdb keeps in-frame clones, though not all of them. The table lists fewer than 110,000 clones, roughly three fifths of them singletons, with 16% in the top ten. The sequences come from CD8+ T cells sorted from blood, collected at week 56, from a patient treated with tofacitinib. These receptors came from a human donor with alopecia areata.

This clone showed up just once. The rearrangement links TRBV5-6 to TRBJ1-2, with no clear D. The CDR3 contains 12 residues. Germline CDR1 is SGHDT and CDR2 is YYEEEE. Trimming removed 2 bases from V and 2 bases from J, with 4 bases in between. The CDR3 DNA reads TGTGCCAGCAGCTTAGGGAACTATGGCTACACCTTC. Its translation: CASSLGNYGYTF.

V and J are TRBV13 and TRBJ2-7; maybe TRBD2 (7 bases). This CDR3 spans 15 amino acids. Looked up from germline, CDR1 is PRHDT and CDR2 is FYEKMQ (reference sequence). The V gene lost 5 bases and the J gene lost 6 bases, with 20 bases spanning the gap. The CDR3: CASSPQTGGASEQYF. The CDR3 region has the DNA TGTGCCAGCAGCCCCCAGACTGGGGGGGCGTCCGAGCAGTACTTC.

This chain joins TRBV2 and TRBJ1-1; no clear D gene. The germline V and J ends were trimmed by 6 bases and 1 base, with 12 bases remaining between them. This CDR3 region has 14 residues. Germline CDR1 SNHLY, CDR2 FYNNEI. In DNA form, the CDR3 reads TGTGCCAGCAGGGACCTTCAGAGGAACACTGAAGCTTTCTTT. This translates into CASRDLQRNTEAFF.

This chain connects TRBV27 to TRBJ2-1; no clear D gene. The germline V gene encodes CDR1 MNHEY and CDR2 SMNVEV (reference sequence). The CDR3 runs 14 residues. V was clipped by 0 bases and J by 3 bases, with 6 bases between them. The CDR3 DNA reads TGTGCCAGCAGTTTATCGCCCAACTACAATGAGCAGTTCTTC. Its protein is CASSLSPNYNEQFF.

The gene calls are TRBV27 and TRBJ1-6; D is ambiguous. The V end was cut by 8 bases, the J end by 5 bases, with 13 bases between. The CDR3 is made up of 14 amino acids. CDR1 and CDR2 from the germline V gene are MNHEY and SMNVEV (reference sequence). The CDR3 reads CASRSTRNNSPLHF. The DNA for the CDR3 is TGTGCCAGCCGCTCGACAAGAAATAATTCACCCCTCCACTTT.

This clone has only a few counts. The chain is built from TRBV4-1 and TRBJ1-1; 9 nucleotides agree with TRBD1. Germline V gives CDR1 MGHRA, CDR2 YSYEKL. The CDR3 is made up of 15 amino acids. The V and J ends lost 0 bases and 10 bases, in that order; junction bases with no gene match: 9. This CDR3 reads CASSQDNRDREGAFF. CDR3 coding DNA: TGCGCCAGCAGCCAAGATAACCGGGACAGGGAAGGAGCTTTCTTT.

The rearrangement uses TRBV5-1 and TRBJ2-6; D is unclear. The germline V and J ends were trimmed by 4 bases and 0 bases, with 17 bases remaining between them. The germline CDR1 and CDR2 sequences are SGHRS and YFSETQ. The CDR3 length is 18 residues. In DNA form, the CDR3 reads TGCGCCAGCAGCCCCCGAAGTTTTATCAACTCTGGGGCCAACGTCCTGACTTTC. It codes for CASSPRSFINSGANVLTF. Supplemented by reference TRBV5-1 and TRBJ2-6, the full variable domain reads KAGVTQTPRYLIKTRGQQVTLSCSPISGHRSVSWYQQTPGQGLQFLFEYFSETQRNKGNFPGRFSGRQFSNSRSEMNVSTLELGDSALYLCASSPRSFINSGANVLTFGAGSRLTVL.

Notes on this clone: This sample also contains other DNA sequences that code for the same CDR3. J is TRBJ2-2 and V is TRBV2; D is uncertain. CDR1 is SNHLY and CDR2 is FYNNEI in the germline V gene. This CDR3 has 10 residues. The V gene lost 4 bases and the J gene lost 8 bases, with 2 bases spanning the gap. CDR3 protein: CASSAGELFF. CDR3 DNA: TGTGCCAGCAGTGCGGGGGAGCTGTTTTTT.

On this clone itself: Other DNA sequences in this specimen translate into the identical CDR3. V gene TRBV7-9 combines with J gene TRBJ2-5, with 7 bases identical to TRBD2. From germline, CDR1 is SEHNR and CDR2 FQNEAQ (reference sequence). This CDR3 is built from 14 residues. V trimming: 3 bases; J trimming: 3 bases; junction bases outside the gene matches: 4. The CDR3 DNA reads TGTGCCAGCAGCTTGTCGGGGGGAGAAGAGACCCAGTACTTC. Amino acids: CASSLSGGEETQYF.

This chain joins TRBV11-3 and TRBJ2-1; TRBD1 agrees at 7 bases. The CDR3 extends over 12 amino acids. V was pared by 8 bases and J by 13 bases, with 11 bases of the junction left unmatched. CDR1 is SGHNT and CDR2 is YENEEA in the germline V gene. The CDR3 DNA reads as TGTGCCAGCGTTGGGGGACAGCCTGTACAGTTCTTC. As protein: CASVGGQPVQFF.

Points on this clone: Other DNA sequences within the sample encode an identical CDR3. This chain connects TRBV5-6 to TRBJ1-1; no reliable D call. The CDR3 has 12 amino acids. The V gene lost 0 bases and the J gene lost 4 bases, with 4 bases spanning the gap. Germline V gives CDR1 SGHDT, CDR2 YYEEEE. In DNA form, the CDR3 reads TGTGCCAGCAGCTTGGGGACCACTGAAGCTTTCTTT. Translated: CASSLGTTEAFF.

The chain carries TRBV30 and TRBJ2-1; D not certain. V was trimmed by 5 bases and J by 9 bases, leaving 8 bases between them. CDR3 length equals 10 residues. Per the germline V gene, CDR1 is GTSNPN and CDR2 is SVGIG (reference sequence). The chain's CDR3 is CAWGRFEQFF. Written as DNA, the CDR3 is TGTGCCTGGGGGCGGTTTGAGCAGTTCTTC.

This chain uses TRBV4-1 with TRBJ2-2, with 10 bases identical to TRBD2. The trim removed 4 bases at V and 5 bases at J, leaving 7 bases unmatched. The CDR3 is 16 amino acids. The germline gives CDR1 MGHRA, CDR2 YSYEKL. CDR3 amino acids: CASSLWTSGDTGELFF. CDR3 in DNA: TGCGCCAGCAGCCTTTGGACTAGCGGAGATACCGGGGAGCTGTTTTTT.

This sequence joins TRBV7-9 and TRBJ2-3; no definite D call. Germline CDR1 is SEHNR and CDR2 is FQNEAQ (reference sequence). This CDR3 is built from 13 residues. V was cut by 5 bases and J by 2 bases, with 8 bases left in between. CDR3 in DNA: TGTGCCAGCAGCACGCGCGACACAGATACGCAGTATTTT. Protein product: CASSTRDTDTQYF. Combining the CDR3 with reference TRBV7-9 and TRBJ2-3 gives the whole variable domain DTGVSQNPRHKITKRGQNVTFRCDPISEHNRLYWYRQTLGQGPEFLTYFQNEAQLEKSRLLSDRFSAERPKGSFSTLEIQRTEQGDSAMYLCASSTRDTDTQYFGPGTRLTVL.

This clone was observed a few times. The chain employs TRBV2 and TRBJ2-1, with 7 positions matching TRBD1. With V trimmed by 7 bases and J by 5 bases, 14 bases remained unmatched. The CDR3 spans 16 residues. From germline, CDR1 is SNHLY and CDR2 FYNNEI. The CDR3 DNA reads TGTGCCAGCACCAGAGGACAGGCAGGTAGAGACAATGAGCAGTTCTTC. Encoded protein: CASTRGQAGRDNEQFF.

DNA for the CDR3: TGTGCCACCAGCAGAGCTGCTAACGGTTCCTACGAGCAGTACTTC. Translated, it gives CATSRAANGSYEQYF. This chain joins TRBV15 and TRBJ2-7; no clear D. Trimming pared 1 base from V and 1 base from J, leaving 11 bases between. The CDR3 covers 15 residues. Germline V gene sequence: CDR1 LNHNV, CDR2 YYDKDF (reference sequence).

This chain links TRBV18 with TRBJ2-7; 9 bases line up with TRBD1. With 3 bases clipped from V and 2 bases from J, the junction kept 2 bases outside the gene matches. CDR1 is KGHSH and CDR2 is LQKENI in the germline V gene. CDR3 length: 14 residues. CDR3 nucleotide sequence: TGTGCCAGCTCACCGGGACAGGGACCCTACGAGCAGTACTTC. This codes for CASSPGQGPYEQYF.

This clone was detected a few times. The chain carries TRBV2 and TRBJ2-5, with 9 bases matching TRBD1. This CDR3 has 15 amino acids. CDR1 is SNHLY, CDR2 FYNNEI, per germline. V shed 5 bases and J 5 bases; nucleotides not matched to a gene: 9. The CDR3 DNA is TGTGCCAGCAGTACGAACAGGGGGCTCGGGGAGACCCAGTACTTC. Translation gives CASSTNRGLGETQYF.

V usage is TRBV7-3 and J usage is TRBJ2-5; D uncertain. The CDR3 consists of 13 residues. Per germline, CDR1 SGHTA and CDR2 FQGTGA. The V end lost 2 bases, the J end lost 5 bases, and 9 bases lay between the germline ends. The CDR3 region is CASSLLSTETQYF. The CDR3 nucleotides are TGTGCCAGCAGCTTACTTTCTACGGAGACCCAGTACTTC.

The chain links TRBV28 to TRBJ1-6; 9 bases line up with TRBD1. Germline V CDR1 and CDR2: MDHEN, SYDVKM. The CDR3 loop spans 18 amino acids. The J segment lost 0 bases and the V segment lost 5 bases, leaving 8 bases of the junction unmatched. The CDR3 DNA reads TGTGCCAGCAGTCAGAACAGGGGGCTTAGCTCCTATAATTCACCCCTCCACTTT. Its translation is CASSQNRGLSSYNSPLHF.

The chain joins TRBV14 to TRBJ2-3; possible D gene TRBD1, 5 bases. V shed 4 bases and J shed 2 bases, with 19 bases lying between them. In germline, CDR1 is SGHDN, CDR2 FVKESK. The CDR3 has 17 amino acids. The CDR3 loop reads CASSPQHEGVFTDTQYF. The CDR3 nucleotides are TGTGCCAGCAGCCCGCAACATGAAGGGGTATTCACAGATACGCAGTATTTT.

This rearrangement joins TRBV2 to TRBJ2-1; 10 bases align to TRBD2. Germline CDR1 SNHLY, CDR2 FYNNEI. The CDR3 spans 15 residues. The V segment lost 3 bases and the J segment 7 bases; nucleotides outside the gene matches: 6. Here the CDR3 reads CASSDGAGGPNEQFF. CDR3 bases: TGTGCCAGCAGTGATGGAGCGGGGGGGCCTAATGAGCAGTTCTTC. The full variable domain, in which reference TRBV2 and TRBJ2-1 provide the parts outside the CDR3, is EPEVTQTPSHQVTQMGQEVILRCVPISNHLYFYWYRQILGQKVEFLVSFYNNEISEKSEIFDDQFSVERPDGSNFTLKIRSTKLEDSAMYFCASSDGAGGPNEQFFGPGTRLTVL.

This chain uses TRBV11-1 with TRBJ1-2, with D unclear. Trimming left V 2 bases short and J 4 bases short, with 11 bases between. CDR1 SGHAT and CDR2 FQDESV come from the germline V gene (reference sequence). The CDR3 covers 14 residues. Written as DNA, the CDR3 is TGTGCCAGCAGCTTATTAGGACGGAGCTATGGCTACACCTTC. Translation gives CASSLLGRSYGYTF.

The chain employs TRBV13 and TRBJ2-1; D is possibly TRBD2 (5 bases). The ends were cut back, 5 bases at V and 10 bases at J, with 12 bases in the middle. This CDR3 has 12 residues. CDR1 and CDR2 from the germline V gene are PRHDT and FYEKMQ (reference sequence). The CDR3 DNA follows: TGTGCCAGCAGCCGTGATTGGGAGGAGCAGTTCTTC. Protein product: CASSRDWEEQFF. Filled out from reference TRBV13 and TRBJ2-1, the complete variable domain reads AAGVIQSPRHLIKEKRETATLKCYPIPRHDTVYWYQQGPGQDPQFLISFYEKMQSDKGSIPDRFSAQQFSDYHSELNMSSLELGDSALYFCASSRDWEEQFFGPGTRLTVL.

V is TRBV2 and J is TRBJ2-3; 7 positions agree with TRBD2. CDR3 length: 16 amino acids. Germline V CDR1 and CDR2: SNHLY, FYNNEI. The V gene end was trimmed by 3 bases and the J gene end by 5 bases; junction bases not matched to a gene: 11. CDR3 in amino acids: CASSDKWGGGGDTQYF. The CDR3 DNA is TGTGCCAGCAGTGACAAGTGGGGCGGGGGAGGAGATACGCAGTATTTT.

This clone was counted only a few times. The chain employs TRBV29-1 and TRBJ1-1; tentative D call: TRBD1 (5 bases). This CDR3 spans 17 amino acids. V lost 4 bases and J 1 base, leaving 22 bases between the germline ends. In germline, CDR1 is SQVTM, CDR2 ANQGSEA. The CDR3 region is CSVVMRDPSHGNTEAFF. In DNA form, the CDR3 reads TGCAGCGTTGTTATGAGGGACCCCTCCCACGGGAACACTGAAGCTTTCTTT.

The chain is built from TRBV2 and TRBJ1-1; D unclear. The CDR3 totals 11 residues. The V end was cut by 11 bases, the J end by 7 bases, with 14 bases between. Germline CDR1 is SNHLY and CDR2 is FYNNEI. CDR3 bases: TGTGCCCCTATCTCAGGCGGTGAAGCTTTCTTT. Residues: CAPISGGEAFF.

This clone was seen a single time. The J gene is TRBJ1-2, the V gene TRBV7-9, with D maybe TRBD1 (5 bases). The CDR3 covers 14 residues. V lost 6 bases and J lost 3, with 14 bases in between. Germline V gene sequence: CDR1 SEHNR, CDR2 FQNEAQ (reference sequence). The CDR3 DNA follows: TGTGCCAGCAGTTGGGGGAAATCGGACTATGGCTACACCTTC. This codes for CASSWGKSDYGYTF.

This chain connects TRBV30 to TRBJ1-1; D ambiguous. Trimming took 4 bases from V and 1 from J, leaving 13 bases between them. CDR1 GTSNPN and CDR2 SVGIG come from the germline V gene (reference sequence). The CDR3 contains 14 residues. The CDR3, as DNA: TGTGCCTGGATAGGCAGCCCCTCGAACACTGAAGCTTTCTTT. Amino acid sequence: CAWIGSPSNTEAFF.